This TCR beta chain was captured in a study of cytomegalovirus exposure and HLA in healthy donors. Germline values: CDR1 SGHNT, CDR2 YYREEE (reference sequence). The CDR3 runs to 13 residues. V dropped 1 base and J dropped 3 bases, with 8 bases sitting between them. General study points: When presence/absence was analysed, sequencing depth was taken to be roughly uniform across donors. The majority of CMV-associated TCR beta chains were reported as apparently HLA-restricted in a later analysis. In an earlier analysis, in approximately 570 donors, most V segments appeared productive either ~87% or ~30% of the time.

Details on this clone: The antigen remains undetermined.

13 Jbeta primers and 60 Vbeta primers were used for the PCR. Here immunoSEQ multiplex PCR was the method, and the copy in TCRdb shows in-frame clones only, minus some. The sample has about 230,000 clones; around 83% are singletons. The material sequenced was PBMCs. The chain uses TRBV5-4 and TRBJ2-7; TRBD1 is a possible D gene (6 bases). The receptor was derived from a girl aged 2 to 9 in good health and CMV-seronegative. The CDR3 coding sequence is TGTGCCAGCAGCTTGAACAGGGACTACGAGCAGTACTTC. As protein: CASSLNRDYEQYF.